The 4 T cell receptor beta chains below come from one sample, sequenced in a study of cytomegalovirus exposure and HLA in healthy donors. Primers included in the PCR were 60 Vbeta and 13 Jbeta primers. Clones were read by immunoSEQ multiplex PCR, and TCRdb kept only the in-frame ones, dropping some. This listing includes about 130,000 clones. The sequenced sample consisted of PBMCs. These receptors were collected from a man aged 18 to 35 in good health and CMV-seronegative.

The chain links TRBV30 to TRBJ1-1; TRBD1 matches at 7 bases. This CDR3 has 13 amino acids. V was pared by 4 bases and J by 4 bases, with 6 bases of the junction left unmatched. Germline CDR1 and CDR2: GTSNPN and SVGIG (reference sequence). CDR3 sequence reads: CAWIGQVGTEAFF. CDR3 DNA: TGTGCCTGGATTGGACAGGTTGGCACTGAAGCTTTCTTT. Based on the CDR3 plus reference TRBV30 and TRBJ1-1, the full variable domain is SQTIHQWPATLVQPVGSPLSLECTVEGTSNPNLYWYRQAAGRGLQLLFYSVGIGQISSEVPQNLSASRPQDRQFILSSKKLLLSDSGFYLCAWIGQVGTEAFFGQGTRLTVV.

The rearrangement links TRBV18 to TRBJ1-1; D is perhaps TRBD1 (6 bases). From germline, CDR1 is KGHSH and CDR2 LQKENI. This CDR3 spans 14 amino acids. V lost 5 bases and J 2 bases, leaving 12 bases between the germline ends. The DNA of the CDR3 is TGTGCCAGCTCATCAGCAGGGGCCAACACTGAAGCTTTCTTT. Translated: CASSSAGANTEAFF.

This rearrangement joins TRBV25-1 to TRBJ2-7, with D perhaps matching TRBD2 (5 bases). Germline-derived CDR1 and CDR2 are MGHDK and SYGVNS. The CDR3 runs 12 residues. Trimming shortened V by 1 base and J by 6 bases, and 7 bases separated the two germline ends. The CDR3, as DNA: TGTGCCAGCAGTGAATCCCGGGGCGAGCAGTACTTC. Residues: CASSESRGEQYF.

V usage is TRBV1 and J usage is TRBJ1-5; the DNA was not used to check the table's D call, TRBD1. TRBV1 is marked as a pseudogene. The CDR3 sequence is 14 residues long. The CDR3, as DNA: TGCACCAGCAGCCAGCCAGGGGGCGGTCAGCCCCAGCATTTT. Translated: CTSSQPGGGQPQHF.